This TCR beta chain is from a study of blood T cells in healthy people across ages (dated by TCRdb to the mid-2010s). Looking at the study overall: In model experiments, roughly one uniquely barcoded TCR beta cDNA molecule per two T cells was captured by template switching. The study measured age-related changes in TCR beta repertoire diversity using deep sequencing normalized with unique cDNA molecular identifiers. The donors were split into four age groups: young (average around 15 years), middle-aged (around 40), aged (approximately 60) and long-lived (more than 80). The study analyzed two additional independent replicas of 1 million unique cDNA reads from the same blood draw for two donors, one aged 18 to 30 and one aged 80 or older. Here is what the overall study found, with its caveats: Total diversity estimates from one million sequenced T cells were considered lower bounds and underestimates. Compared with the aged group, more naive CD4+ T cells, fewer expanded clones and increased TCR diversity were shown by the long-lived group, suggesting age selection. Since profiling was done on bulk unsorted PBMCs, naive and antigen-experienced compartments could not be conclusively compared. Donor CMV infection status was unknown, potentially confounding age-related changes in expanded clonotypes. As age increased, observed TCR beta diversity per million T cells dropped in a roughly linear way, and a significant reduction was already evident by age 40. There was a strong correlation between observed TCR beta diversity and the percentage of naive T cells measured by flow cytometry.

This clonotype was observed a handful of times. The antigen this receptor binds is unknown. No much larger clone is present one base from it, and per-base qualities are unavailable. To prepare the library, 5' RACE was applied. Sequencing took place on an Illumina HiSeq 2500. A second PCR of roughly 7 to 11 cycles was performed with a sample-barcoded 5' primer and a J-beta primer mix. A template-switch 5' adaptor carrying 12 random nucleotides introduced a unique molecular identifier onto each TCR beta cDNA molecule. Each sample yielded at least 2.5 million CDR3-containing paired-end reads. First-strand cDNA was synthesized from all RNA with the Mint cDNA synthesis kit, primed by a TRBC-specific oligonucleotide. Following uracil-DNA glycosylase treatment, a first 18-cycle PCR with universal primers M1SS and BC2_uni_R was performed on all cDNA. The published analysis was carried out like this. Each sample was normalized by randomly selecting 1 million high-quality reads, each carrying a distinct molecular identifier. Instead of being binned into consensus sequences, reads that shared molecular identifiers were thrown out. MiTCR, with a Q25 quality threshold and the strictest error-elimination algorithm, was used for CDR3 identification, clonotype clustering and error correction. Lower-bound total TCR beta diversity was estimated with a nonparametric unseen species model using Euler transformation. TCRdb reran the public reads through fastp at Q25 and MiXCR, keeping productive beta chains. Merged by CDR3 protein, the rows form single entries marked with the most common genes and DNA. It is TCRdb's table, rather than the study itself, that gives the V and J calls and clone size. Recorded for this sample are approximately 800,000 distinct CDR3 sequences; 25% to 30% of them occurred a single time. The top ten clonotypes cover about 3% of the sample.

The approximately 40 donors, aged about 6 to 95 years, were systemically healthy Caucasian individuals from Russia. Ten milliliters of peripheral blood were collected from each donor into EDTA-treated Vacutainer tubes. Ficoll-Paque density-gradient centrifugation was used to isolate PBMCs, with at least 6 million obtained per sample. Total RNA was extracted from PBMCs with Trizol reagent, with at least 6 micrograms obtained per sample. The percentages of naive CD45RAhigh/CD27high T cells were determined by flow cytometry on a PBMC aliquot from every donor. Trimmed from V: 5 bases; trimmed from J: 0 bases; junction bases lacking a gene match: 13. CDR1 SEHNR and CDR2 FQNEAQ were looked up in the germline V gene (reference sequence). Measured from the cysteine to the phenylalanine, the CDR3 is 19 residues long. Left in the record is the CDR3 DNA by itself, 57 bases read in frame from the first base.

These same data were also listed under a study on T cells of mothers and their children. As the second publication notes: The donors were nine systemically healthy Caucasian individuals, made up of three mothers and their six children. cDNA synthesis used all of the extracted RNA, with around 1.5 ug of RNA in each 15 ul reaction. Sample barcodes and 2-4 random nucleotides were added via the M1S primer in the second PCR. Over 8 million TCR beta CDR3 reads came from each mother, compared with millions of reads from each child. In both related and unrelated pairs, thymic selection shapes the output of TCR recombination in a similar way, with inherited differences having only a minor effect. Normalized repertoire overlap was always found to be slightly, but never significantly, higher in related mother-child pairs than in unrelated mother-child pairs. No persistent microchimeric T cell clones were found, with a detection sensitivity of 80 to 100 clones per million clonotypes. The study used deep NGS to compare TCR beta repertoires of mothers and children, seeking features distinguishing related mother-child pairs from unrelated individuals. The mean age was 40 +/- 4 years for the mothers and about 10 +/- 4 years for the children. After adapter ligation was performed with NEBNext reagents, the libraries were sequenced on an Illumina HiSeq 2000 with 100+100 nt paired-end reads. To prevent cross-contamination, the mother and child libraries were prepared one month apart and sequenced in separate runs. For each donor, somewhere between about 450,000 and 2,000,000 distinct TCR beta clonotypes were identified. Naive TCR beta clonotypes were estimated from low-frequency clonotypes matched to each donor's FACS-determined naive share, without sorting.

The sequencing input was blood. In this chain, TRBV7-9 is recombined with TRBJ1-4, and TRBD1 matches 9 of the central bases. The sequence was obtained from a boy between 10 and 17 years old in good health. At the DNA level, the sequence is TGTGCCAGCAGCCATAGAGGGACAGGGAGGGGAGCAACTAATGAAAAACTGTTTTTT. Its protein product is CASSHRGTGRGATNEKLFF.